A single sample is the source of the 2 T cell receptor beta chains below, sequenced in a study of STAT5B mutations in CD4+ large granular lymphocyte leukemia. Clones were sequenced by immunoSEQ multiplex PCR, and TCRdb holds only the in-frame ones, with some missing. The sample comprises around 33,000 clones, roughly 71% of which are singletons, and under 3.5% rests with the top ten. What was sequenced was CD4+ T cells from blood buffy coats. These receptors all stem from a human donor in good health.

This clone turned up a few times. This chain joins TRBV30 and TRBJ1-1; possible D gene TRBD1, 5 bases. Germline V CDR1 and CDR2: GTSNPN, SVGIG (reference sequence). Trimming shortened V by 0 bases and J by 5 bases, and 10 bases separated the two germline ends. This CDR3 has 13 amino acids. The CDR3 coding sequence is TGTGCCTGGAGTGTGGGGGGACGGACTGAAGCTTTCTTT. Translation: CAWSVGGRTEAFF.

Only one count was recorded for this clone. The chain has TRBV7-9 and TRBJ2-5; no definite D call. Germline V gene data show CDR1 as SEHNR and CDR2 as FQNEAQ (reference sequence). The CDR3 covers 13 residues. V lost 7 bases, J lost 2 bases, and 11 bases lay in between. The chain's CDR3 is CASTPPTQETQYF. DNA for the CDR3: TGTGCCAGCACACCCCCCACACAAGAGACCCAGTACTTC.